Presented here are 17 T cell receptor beta chains from one specimen sequenced in a study of regulatory T cells in long-lasting Graves disease. The time point is: newly diagnosed GD, antithyroid drugs for less than 3 months. RNA isolated from PBMCs was used to make the TCR library. To make TCR beta libraries, researchers used iRepertoire HTBI primers and Arm-PCR of CDR3 regions. MiXCR, applied by TCRdb to the multiplex PCR reads, yields one record per CDR3 protein. The data show about 560,000 distinct CDR3 sequences, about 16% seen once. The same data also went into a second study, on T cells in Graves' hyperthyroidism and ophthalmopathy.

This material consisted of peripheral blood mononuclear cells (PBMCs), taken at new diagnosis, from a patient treated with antithyroid drugs. All receptors come from a young man with Graves disease.

The chain is built from TRBV18 and TRBJ2-1; tentative D call: TRBD2 (6 bases). CDR3 length: 15 amino acids. From germline, CDR1 is KGHSH and CDR2 LQKENI. Trimming left V 1 base short and J 2 bases short, with 9 bases between. In DNA form, the CDR3 reads TGTGCCAGCTCACCACTAGCGGCTCCCTACAATGAGCAGTTCTTC. This gives the protein CASSPLAAPYNEQFF.

This clonotype was counted only a few times. V usage is TRBV27 and J usage is TRBJ2-2, with D possibly matching TRBD1 (5 bases). The CDR3 is 16 residues long. Looked up from germline, CDR1 is MNHEY and CDR2 is SMNVEV (reference sequence). Trimming cost V 2 bases and J 0 bases, with 10 bases left between them. CDR3: CASSLGRAANTGELFF. Written as DNA, the CDR3 is TGTGCCAGCAGTTTAGGCAGGGCGGCGAACACCGGGGAGCTGTTTTTT.

This chain connects TRBV5-1 to TRBJ2-1, with 7 nucleotides matching TRBD1. V lost 4 bases, J lost 0 bases, and 7 bases stayed unmatched. In germline, CDR1 is SGHRS, CDR2 YFSETQ. The CDR3 extends over 16 amino acids. CDR3 protein: CASSADPGGSYNEQFF. The CDR3 DNA reads as TGCGCCAGCAGCGCCGACCCAGGGGGCTCCTACAATGAGCAGTTCTTC.

The rearrangement links TRBV5-1 to TRBJ2-3; TRBD2 matches 10 bases. With V trimmed by 2 bases and J by 3 bases, 6 bases remained unmatched. This CDR3 region has 16 residues. The germline V gene has CDR1 SGHRS and CDR2 YFSETQ. CDR3 loop: CASSLTSGKRTDTQYF. The CDR3 nucleotides read TGCGCCAGCAGCTTAACTAGCGGGAAACGAACAGATACGCAGTATTTT.

This clonotype was seen at least ten times. The gene calls are TRBV20-1 and TRBJ2-1; TRBD2 agrees at 7 bases. J gave up 8 bases and V 4 bases, and 11 bases lay outside the gene matches. Germline lookup yields CDR1 DFQATT and CDR2 SNEGSKA (reference sequence). The CDR3 loop spans 14 amino acids. CDR3 DNA sequence: TGCAGTGCTAAAGGACTAGTTACGCGATATGAGCAGTTCTTC. Translation: CSAKGLVTRYEQFF.

This clonotype was seen at least ten times. V is TRBV5-1 and J is TRBJ2-7; maybe TRBD2 (5 bases). Trimming pared 7 bases from V and 2 bases from J, leaving 13 bases between. CDR3 length equals 13 residues. CDR1 and CDR2 (germline): SGHRS, YFSETQ. Written as DNA, the CDR3 is TGCGCCAGCGGGTCCACTAGTCCCTACGAGCAGTACTTC. It translates to CASGSTSPYEQYF.

The gene calls are TRBV6-2 or TRBV6-3 and TRBJ1-5; D not certain. V was shortened by 7 bases and J by 0 bases, with 10 bases between the two germline ends. Germline V lookup: CDR1 MNHEY, CDR2 SVGEGT. The CDR3 has 14 amino acids. The CDR3 protein is CASIASYSNQPQHF. The DNA of the CDR3 is TGTGCCAGCATCGCCAGTTATAGCAATCAGCCCCAGCATTTT.

The chain couples TRBV14 to TRBJ2-3; possibly TRBD1 for D (6 bases). The CDR3 is made up of 17 amino acids. V dropped 6 bases and J dropped 3 bases, with 22 bases sitting between them. CDR1 is SGHDN, CDR2 FVKESK, per germline. The CDR3 sequence: CASSPLLGAQGTDTQYF. The CDR3 DNA reads TGTGCCAGCAGTCCATTACTCGGGGCACAGGGTACAGATACGCAGTATTTT.

The gene calls are TRBV4-1 and TRBJ1-6; D is possibly TRBD1 (6 bases). This CDR3 has 16 residues. Germline values: CDR1 MGHRA, CDR2 YSYEKL. Trimming removed 4 bases at V and 6 bases at J, with 16 bases between. The CDR3 DNA is TGCGCCAGCAGCCTACAGGGCCCTCGCCCTAATTCACCCCTCCACTTT. It is translated as CASSLQGPRPNSPLHF.

Comments on this clonotype: A much more abundant neighbour one base away suggests this may be a read error. The chain links TRBV12-3 or TRBV12-4 to TRBJ1-5, with 7 bases aligning to TRBD1. This CDR3 is 13 amino acids long. The V gene end was trimmed by 5 bases and the J gene end by 4 bases; junction bases not matched to a gene: 2. CDR3 loop: CASSTGANQPQHF. In nucleotides, the CDR3 is TGTGCCAGCAGTACAGGGGCTAATCAGCCCCAGCATTTT.

This clonotype was found a few times. The gene calls are TRBV10-3 and TRBJ2-7, with D unresolved. Germline V gene sequence: CDR1 ENHRY, CDR2 SYGVKD. Trimming took off 0 bases at V and 5 bases at J, with 5 bases between the two ends. The CDR3 sequence is 12 residues long. This CDR3 is CAISESRNEQYF. The CDR3 coding sequence is TGTGCCATCAGTGAGTCCCGGAACGAGCAGTACTTC.

This clonotype was seen a handful of times. The chain carries TRBV29-1 and TRBJ2-3; 10 bases match TRBD2. V was pared by 7 bases and J by 3 bases, with 13 bases of the junction left unmatched. This CDR3 contains 16 residues. Germline values: CDR1 SQVTM, CDR2 ANQGSEA. CDR3 sequence (DNA): TGCAGCGCATCTCCTAGCGGGAGAATTCTGACAGATACGCAGTATTTT. Translated: CSASPSGRILTDTQYF.

This clonotype was found many times. The V and J genes are TRBV14 and TRBJ2-7, with 10 bases matching TRBD2. Germline values: CDR1 SGHDN, CDR2 FVKESK. V shed 4 bases and J 2 bases; nucleotides not matched to a gene: 5. This CDR3 contains 15 residues. CDR3 sequence reads: CASSPSGGVTYEQYF. CDR3 in DNA: TGTGCCAGCAGCCCTAGCGGGGGAGTGACCTACGAGCAGTACTTC.

V and J are TRBV6-1 and TRBJ2-2; the D is unclear. This CDR3 contains 13 residues. The ends were cut back, 7 bases at V and 1 base at J, with 7 bases in the middle. Germline values: CDR1 MNHNS, CDR2 SASEGT. This CDR3 reads CASKYGNTGELFF. The CDR3 DNA sequence: TGTGCCAGCAAGTACGGGAACACCGGGGAGCTGTTTTTT.

This clonotype came up many times. The chain has TRBV15 and TRBJ2-7; D not resolved. The CDR3 contains 14 residues. The germline V gene has CDR1 LNHNV and CDR2 YYDKDF (reference sequence). Trimming took off 4 bases at V and 4 bases at J, with 14 bases between the two ends. The CDR3 region is CATSTLGNQYEQYF. The CDR3 DNA is TGTGCCACCAGCACCCTGGGGAATCAGTACGAGCAGTACTTC. The variable domain in full, with the rest retrieved from reference TRBV15 and TRBJ2-7, is DAMVIQNPRYQVTQFGKPVTLSCSQTLNHNVMYWYQQKSSQAPKLLFHYYDKDFNNEADTPDNFQSRRPNTSFCFLDIRSPGLGDTAMYLCATSTLGNQYEQYFGPGTRLTVT.

This clonotype was seen at least ten times. The V and J genes are TRBV12-3 or TRBV12-4 and TRBJ2-2; TRBD1 agrees at 8 bases. CDR3 length: 16 amino acids. V shed 6 bases and J 3 bases; nucleotides not matched to a gene: 9. The CDR3 nucleotides read TGTGCCAGCAGCTCGATAGGGACAGGACACACCGGGGAGCTGTTTTTT. Its translation is CASSSIGTGHTGELFF.

J is TRBJ2-7 and V is TRBV7-8, with unresolved D. Trimming stripped 5 bases from V and 2 bases from J, with 13 bases between. The CDR3 is 14 residues long. CDR1 is SGHVS and CDR2 is FQNEAQ in the germline V gene. The CDR3 DNA is TGTGCCAGCAGCCAGGTGAAGGCTACCTACGAGCAGTACTTC. Encoded protein: CASSQVKATYEQYF. Supplemented by reference TRBV7-8 and TRBJ2-7, the full variable domain reads GAGVSQSPRYKVAKRGQDVALRCDPISGHVSLFWYQQALGQGPEFLTYFQNEAQLDKSGLPSDRFFAERPEGSVSTLKIQRTQQEDSAVYLCASSQVKATYEQYFGPGTRLTVT.